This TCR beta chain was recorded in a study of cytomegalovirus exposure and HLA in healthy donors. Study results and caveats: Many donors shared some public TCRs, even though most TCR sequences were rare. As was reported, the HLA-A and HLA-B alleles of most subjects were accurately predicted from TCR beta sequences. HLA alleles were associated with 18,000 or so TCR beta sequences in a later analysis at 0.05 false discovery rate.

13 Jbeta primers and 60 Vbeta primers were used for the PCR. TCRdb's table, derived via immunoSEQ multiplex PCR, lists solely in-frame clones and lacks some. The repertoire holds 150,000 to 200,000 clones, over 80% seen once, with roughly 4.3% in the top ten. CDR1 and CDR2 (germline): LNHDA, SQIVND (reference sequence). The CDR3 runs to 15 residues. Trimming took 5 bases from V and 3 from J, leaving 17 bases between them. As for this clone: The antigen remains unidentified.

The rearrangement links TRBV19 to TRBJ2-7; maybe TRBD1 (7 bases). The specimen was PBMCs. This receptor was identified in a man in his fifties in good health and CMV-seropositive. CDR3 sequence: CASSGGSGGDYEQYF. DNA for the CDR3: TGTGCCAGTAGTGGGGGGTCAGGGGGTGACTACGAGCAGTACTTC.